The T cell receptor beta chain under discussion was sequenced for a study of cytomegalovirus exposure and HLA in healthy donors. There are 14 residues in the CDR3. The germline V gene has CDR1 LNHDA and CDR2 SQIVND (reference sequence). The trim removed 3 bases at V and 4 bases at J, leaving 1 base unmatched. Both 60 Vbeta primers and 13 Jbeta primers went into the PCR. The data were produced by immunoSEQ multiplex PCR, yet TCRdb's version contains in-frame clones alone and is incomplete. The sample lists more than 130,000 clones, about 78% occurring once. There are a few counts of this clone. This same CDR3 is encoded by further DNA sequences in the sample.

The chain has TRBV19 and TRBJ1-5; TRBD1 agrees at 9 bases. The receptor's source is a man in his forties in good health and CMV-seropositive. The sequenced material came from PBMCs. In nucleotides, the CDR3 is TGTGCCAGTAGTATCGGACAGGGGAATCAGCCCCAGCATTTT. Amino acid sequence: CASSIGQGNQPQHF.